This T cell receptor (beta chain) was documented in a study of blood T cell repertoires in COVID-19. Method: immunoSEQ multiplex PCR; TCRdb's copy keeps in-frame clones and lacks some. The sample has about 83,000 clones; about nine tenths are singletons. The CDR3 sequence is 13 residues long. V was cut by 1 base and J by 9 bases, with 9 bases left in between. The sequencing input was peripheral blood. The chain is built from TRBV12-3 or TRBV12-4 and TRBJ2-2; unclear D gene. The sequence was obtained from a woman between 45 and 65 years old with active or convalescent COVID-19. Here the CDR3 DNA reads TGTGCCAGCAGTTTAGGCGGCGTACGGGAGCTGTTTTTT. Residues: CASSLGGVRELFF.